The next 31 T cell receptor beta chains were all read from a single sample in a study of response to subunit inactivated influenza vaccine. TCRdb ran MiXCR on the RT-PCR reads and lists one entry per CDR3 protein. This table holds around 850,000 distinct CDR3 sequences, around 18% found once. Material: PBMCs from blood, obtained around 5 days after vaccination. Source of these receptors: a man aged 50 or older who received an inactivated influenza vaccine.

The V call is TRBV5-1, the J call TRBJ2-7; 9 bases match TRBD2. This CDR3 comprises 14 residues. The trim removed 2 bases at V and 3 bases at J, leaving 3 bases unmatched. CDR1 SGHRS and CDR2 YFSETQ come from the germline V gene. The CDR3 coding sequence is TGCGCCAGCAGCTTCGCTAGCGGGGACTACGAGCAGTACTTC. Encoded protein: CASSFASGDYEQYF.

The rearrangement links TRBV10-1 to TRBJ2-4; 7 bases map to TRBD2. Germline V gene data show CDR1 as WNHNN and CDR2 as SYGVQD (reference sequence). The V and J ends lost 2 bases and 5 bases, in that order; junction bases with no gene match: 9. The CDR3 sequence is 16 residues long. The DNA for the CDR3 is TGCGCCAGCAGTGAGCCGGGGGGACCCCCTGAAAACATTCAGTACTTC. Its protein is CASSEPGGPPENIQYF.

The CDR3 DNA is TGTGCCAGCAGCCGCGCGGGACAAAATTCACCCCTCCACTTT. Its protein is CASSRAGQNSPLHF. The chain uses TRBV7-9 and TRBJ1-6; D perhaps matches TRBD1 (6 bases). The germline gives CDR1 SEHNR, CDR2 FQNEAQ (reference sequence). With 5 bases removed from V and 7 bases from J, the gap between germline ends came to 12 bases. The CDR3 is 14 residues long.

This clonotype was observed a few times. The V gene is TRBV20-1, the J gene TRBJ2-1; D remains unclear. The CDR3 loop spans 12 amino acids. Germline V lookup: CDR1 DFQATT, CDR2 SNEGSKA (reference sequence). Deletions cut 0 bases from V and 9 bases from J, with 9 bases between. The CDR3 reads CSARDPQSEQFF. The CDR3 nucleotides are TGCAGTGCTAGAGACCCCCAATCTGAGCAGTTCTTC.

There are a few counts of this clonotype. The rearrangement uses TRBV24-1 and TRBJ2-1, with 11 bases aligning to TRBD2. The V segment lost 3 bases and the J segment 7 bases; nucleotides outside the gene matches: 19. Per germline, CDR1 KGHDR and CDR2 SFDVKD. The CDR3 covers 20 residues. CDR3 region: CATSDAGTGPASGRLNEQFF. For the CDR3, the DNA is TGTGCCACCAGTGATGCCGGGACAGGGCCGGCTAGCGGGAGGTTAAATGAGCAGTTCTTC.

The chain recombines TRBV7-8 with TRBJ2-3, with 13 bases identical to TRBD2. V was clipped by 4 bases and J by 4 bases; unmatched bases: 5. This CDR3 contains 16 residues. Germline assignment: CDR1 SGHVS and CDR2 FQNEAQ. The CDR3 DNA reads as TGTGCCAGCAGCTACAGGACTAGCGGGGGATCAGATACGCAGTATTTT. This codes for CASSYRTSGGSDTQYF.

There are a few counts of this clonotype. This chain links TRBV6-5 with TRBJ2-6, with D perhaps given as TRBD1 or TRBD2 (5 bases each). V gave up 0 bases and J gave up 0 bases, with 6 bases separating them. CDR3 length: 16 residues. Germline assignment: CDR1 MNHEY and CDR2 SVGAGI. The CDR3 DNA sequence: TGTGCCAGCAGTTACTCGGGGGACTCTGGGGCCAACGTCCTGACTTTC. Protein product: CASSYSGDSGANVLTF.

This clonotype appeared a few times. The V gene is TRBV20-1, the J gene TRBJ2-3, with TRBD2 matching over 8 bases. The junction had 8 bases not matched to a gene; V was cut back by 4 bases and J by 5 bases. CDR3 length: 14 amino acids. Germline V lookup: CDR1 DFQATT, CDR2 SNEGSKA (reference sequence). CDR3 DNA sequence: TGCAGTGCTACACGGGGGGGCCTCATAGATACGCAGTATTTT. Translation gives CSATRGGLIDTQYF.

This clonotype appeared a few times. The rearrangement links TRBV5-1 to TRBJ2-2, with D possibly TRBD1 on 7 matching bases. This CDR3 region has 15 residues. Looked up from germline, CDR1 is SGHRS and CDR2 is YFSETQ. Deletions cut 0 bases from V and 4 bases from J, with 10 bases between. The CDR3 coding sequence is TGCGCCAGCAGCTTGGTTCAGGGGGGCACCGGGGAGCTGTTTTTT. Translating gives CASSLVQGGTGELFF.

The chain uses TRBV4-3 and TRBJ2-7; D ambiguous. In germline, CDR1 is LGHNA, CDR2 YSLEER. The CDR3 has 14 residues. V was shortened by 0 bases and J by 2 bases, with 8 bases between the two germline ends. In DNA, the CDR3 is TGCGCCAGCAGCCAAGATCTAAGTCCCTACGAGCAGTACTTC. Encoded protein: CASSQDLSPYEQYF.

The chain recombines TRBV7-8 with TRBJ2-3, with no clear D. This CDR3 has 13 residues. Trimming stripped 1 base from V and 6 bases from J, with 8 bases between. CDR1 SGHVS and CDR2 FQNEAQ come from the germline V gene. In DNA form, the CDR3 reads TGTGCCAGCAGCTTAGTTAGCTACGATACGCAGTATTTT. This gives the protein CASSLVSYDTQYF.

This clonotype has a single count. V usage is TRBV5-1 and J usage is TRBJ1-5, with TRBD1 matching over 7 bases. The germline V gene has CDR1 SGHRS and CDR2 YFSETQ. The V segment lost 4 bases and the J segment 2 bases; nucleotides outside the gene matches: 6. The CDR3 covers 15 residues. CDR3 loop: CASSQTGAGNQPQHF. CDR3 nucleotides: TGCGCCAGCAGCCAAACAGGGGCCGGCAATCAGCCCCAGCATTTT. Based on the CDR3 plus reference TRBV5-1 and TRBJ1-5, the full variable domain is KAGVTQTPRYLIKTRGQQVTLSCSPISGHRSVSWYQQTPGQGLQFLFEYFSETQRNKGNFPGRFSGRQFSNSRSEMNVSTLELGDSALYLCASSQTGAGNQPQHFGDGTRLSIL.

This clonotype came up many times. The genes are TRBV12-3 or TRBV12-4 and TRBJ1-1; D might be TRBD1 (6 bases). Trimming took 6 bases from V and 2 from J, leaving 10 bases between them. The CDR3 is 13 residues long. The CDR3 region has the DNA TGTGCCAGCAGACAGGGTTTTAACACTGAAGCTTTCTTT. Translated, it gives CASRQGFNTEAFF.

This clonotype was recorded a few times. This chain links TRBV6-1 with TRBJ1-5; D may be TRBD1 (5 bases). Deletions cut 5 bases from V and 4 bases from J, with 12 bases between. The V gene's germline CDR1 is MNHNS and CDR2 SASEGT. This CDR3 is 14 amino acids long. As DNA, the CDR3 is TGTGCCAGCAGTCAAGACAGTTTTAATCAGCCCCAGCATTTT. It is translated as CASSQDSFNQPQHF.

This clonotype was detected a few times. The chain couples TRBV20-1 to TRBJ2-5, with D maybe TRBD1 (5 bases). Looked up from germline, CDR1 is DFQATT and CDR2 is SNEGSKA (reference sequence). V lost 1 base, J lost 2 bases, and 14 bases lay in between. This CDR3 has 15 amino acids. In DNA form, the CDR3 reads TGCAGTGCTAGAGGGGGTCAGGGCTATCAAGAGACCCAGTACTTC. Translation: CSARGGQGYQETQYF.

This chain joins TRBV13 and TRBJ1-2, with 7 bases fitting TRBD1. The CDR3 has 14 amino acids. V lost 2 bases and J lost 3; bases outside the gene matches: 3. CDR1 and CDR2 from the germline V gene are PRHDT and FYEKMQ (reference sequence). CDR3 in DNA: TGTGCCAGCAGCTTATCCAGGGGGGACTATGGCTACACCTTC. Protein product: CASSLSRGDYGYTF.

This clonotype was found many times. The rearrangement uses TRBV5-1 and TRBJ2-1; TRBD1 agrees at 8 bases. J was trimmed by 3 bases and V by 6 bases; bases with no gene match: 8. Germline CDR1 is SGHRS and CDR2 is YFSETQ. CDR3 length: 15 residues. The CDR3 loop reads CASNTGQGVYNEQFF. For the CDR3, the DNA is TGCGCCAGCAACACAGGACAGGGAGTCTACAATGAGCAGTTCTTC.

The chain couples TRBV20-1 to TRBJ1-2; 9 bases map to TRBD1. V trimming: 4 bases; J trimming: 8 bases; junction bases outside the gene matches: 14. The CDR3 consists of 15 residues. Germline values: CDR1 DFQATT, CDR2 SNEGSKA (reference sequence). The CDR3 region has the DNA TGCAGTGCTATCGGGCCTCGGACAGGGGTCGAGGGCTACACCTTC. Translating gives CSAIGPRTGVEGYTF.

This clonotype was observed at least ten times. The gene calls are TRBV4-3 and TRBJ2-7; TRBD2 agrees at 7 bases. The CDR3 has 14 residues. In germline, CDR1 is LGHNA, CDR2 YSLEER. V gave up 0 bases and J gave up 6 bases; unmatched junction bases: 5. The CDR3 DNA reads TGCGCCAGCAGCCAAGATCCCCGGGGGGTCGAGCAGTACTTC. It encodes CASSQDPRGVEQYF.

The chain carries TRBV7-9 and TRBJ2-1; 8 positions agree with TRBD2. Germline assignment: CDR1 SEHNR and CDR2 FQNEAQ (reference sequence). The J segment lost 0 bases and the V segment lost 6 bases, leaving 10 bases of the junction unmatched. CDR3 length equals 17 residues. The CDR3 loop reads CASSSYPGLGSYNEQFF. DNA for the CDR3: TGTGCCAGCAGTTCCTACCCGGGACTAGGCTCCTACAATGAGCAGTTCTTC.

CDR3 DNA: TGTGCCAGCAGTTTAGGGCTAGCGGGCTCGAACACCGGGGAGCTGTTTTTT. Encoded protein: CASSLGLAGSNTGELFF. V usage is TRBV27 and J usage is TRBJ2-2; 8 bases are a match to TRBD2. Germline CDR1 reads MNHEY; CDR2 reads SMNVEV (reference sequence). V was clipped by 2 bases and J by 0 bases; unmatched bases: 5. This CDR3 region has 17 residues.

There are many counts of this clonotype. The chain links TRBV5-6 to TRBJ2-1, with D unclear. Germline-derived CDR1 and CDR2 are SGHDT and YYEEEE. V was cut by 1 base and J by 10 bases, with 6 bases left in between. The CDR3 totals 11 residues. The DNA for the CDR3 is TGTGCCAGCAGCTTGCAAGGCGAGCAGTTCTTC. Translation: CASSLQGEQFF.

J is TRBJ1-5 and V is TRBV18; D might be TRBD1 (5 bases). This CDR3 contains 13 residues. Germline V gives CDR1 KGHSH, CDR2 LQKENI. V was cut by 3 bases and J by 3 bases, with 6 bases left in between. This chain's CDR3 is CASSPGANQPQHF. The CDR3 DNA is TGTGCCAGCTCACCCGGGGCCAATCAGCCCCAGCATTTT.

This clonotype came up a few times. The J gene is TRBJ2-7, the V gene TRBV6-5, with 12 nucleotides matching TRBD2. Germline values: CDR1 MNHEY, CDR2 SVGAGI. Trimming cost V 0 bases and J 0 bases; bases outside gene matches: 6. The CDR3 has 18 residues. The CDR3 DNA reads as TGTGCCAGCAGTTACTCGATGACTAGCGGGGGCCTCTCCTACGAGCAGTACTTC. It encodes CASSYSMTSGGLSYEQYF.

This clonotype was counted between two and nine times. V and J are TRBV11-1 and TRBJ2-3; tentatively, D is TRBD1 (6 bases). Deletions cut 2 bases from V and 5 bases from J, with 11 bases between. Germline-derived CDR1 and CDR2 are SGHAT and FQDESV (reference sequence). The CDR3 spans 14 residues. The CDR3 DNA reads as TGTGCCAGCAGCTTACAAAGGGGGAGAGATACGCAGTATTTT. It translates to CASSLQRGRDTQYF.

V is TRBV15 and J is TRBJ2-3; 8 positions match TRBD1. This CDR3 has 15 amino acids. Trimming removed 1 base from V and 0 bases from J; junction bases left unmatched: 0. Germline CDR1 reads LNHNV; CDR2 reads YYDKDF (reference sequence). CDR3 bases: TGTGCCACCAGCAGAGGACAGGGGAGCACAGATACGCAGTATTTT. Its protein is CATSRGQGSTDTQYF.

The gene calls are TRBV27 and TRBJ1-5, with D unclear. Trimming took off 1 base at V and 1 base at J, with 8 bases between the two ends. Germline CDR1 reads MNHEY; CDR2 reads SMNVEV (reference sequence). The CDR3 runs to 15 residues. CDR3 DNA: TGTGCCAGCAGTTTATTGGGTGGAAGCAATCAGCCCCAGCATTTT. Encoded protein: CASSLLGGSNQPQHF.

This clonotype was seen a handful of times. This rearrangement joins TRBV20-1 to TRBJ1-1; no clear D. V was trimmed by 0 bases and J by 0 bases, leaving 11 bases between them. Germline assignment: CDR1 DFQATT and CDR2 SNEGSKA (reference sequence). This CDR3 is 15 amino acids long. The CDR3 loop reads CSARDQEQLNTEAFF. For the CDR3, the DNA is TGCAGTGCTAGAGATCAAGAACAGCTGAACACTGAAGCTTTCTTT.

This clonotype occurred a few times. The CDR3 sequence is CASSLEASGSSNTGELFF. The CDR3 DNA follows: TGTGCCAGCAGCTTAGAGGCTAGCGGGAGTTCGAACACCGGGGAGCTGTTTTTT. The V and J genes are TRBV13 and TRBJ2-2; 10 bases match TRBD2. After removal of 1 base from V and 0 bases from J, the junction contained 5 bases not matched to a gene. Germline V gene lookup returns CDR1 PRHDT and CDR2 FYEKMQ (reference sequence). The CDR3 loop spans 18 amino acids.

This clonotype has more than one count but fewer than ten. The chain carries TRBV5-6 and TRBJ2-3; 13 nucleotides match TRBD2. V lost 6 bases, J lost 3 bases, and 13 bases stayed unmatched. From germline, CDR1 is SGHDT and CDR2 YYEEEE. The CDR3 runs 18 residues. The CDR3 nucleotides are TGTGCCAGCACCGCTTGGACTAGCGGGAGACGAGGGACAGATACGCAGTATTTT. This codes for CASTAWTSGRRGTDTQYF. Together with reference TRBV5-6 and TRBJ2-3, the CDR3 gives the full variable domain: DAGVTQSPTHLIKTRGQQVTLRCSPKSGHDTVSWYQQALGQGPQFIFQYYEEEERQRGNFPDRFSGHQFPNYSSELNVNALLLGDSALYLCASTAWTSGRRGTDTQYFGPGTRLTVL.

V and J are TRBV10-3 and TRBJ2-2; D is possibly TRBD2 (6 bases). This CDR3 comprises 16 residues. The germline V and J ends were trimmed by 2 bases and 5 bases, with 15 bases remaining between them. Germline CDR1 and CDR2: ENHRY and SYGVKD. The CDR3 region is CAISETGVRSTGELFF. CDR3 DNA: TGTGCCATCAGTGAGACGGGAGTTCGGAGTACCGGGGAGCTGTTTTTT.